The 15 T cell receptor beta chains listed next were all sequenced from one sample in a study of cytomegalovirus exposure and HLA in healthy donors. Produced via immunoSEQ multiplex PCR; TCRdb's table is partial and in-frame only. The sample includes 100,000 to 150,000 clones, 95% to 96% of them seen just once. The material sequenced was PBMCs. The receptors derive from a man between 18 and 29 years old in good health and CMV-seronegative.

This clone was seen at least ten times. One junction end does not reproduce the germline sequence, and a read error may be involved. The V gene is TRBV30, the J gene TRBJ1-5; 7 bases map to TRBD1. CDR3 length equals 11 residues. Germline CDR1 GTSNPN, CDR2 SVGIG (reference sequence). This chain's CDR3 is CRDSFNQPQHF. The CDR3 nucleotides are TGCCGGGACAGTTTCAATCAGCCCCAGCATTTT.

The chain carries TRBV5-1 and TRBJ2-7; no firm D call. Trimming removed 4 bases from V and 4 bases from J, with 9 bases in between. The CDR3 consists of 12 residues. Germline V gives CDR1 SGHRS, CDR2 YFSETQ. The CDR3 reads CASSLDLYEQYF. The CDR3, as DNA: TGCGCCAGCAGCCTAGACCTGTACGAGCAGTACTTC.

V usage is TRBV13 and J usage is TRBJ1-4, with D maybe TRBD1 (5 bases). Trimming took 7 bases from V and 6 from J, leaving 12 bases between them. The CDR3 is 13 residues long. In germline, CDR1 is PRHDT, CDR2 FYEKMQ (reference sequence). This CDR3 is CASTMGGYEKLFF. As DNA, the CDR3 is TGTGCCAGCACGATGGGGGGATATGAAAAACTGTTTTTT.

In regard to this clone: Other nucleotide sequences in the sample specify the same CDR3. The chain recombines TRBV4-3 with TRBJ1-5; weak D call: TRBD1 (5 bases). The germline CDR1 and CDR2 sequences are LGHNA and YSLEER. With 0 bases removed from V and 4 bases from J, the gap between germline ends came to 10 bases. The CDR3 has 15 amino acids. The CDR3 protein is CASSQDSGGNQPQHF. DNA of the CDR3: TGCGCCAGCAGCCAAGATTCCGGGGGTAATCAGCCCCAGCATTTT.

The DNA for the CDR3 is TGTGCCACCAGCACAACTATTGACAGCTACAATCAGCCCCAGCATTTT. Amino acids: CATSTTIDSYNQPQHF. V and J are TRBV15 and TRBJ1-5; the D gene is possibly TRBD1 (5 bases). Trimming stripped 4 bases from V and 3 bases from J, with 16 bases between. Looked up from germline, CDR1 is LNHNV and CDR2 is YYDKDF (reference sequence). The CDR3 contains 16 residues.

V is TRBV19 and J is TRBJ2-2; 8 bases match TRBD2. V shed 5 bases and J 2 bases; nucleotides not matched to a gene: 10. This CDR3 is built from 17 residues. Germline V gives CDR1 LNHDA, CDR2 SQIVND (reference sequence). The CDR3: CASSPSGGLINTGELFF. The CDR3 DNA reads TGTGCCAGTAGTCCCTCGGGGGGGCTAATTAACACCGGGGAGCTGTTTTTT.

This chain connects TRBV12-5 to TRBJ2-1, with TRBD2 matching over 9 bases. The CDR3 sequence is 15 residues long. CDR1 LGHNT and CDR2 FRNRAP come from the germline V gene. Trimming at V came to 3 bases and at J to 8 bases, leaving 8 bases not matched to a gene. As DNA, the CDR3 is TGTGCTAGTGGTTTCGGCGGGAGGGGCACCCATGAGCAGTTCTTC. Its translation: CASGFGGRGTHEQFF.

The CDR3 DNA reads as TGTGCCAGCAGTGCCGGGACAAGAACCTACAATGAGCAGTTCTTC. This codes for CASSAGTRTYNEQFF. The gene calls are TRBV6-5 and TRBJ2-1, with a possible D match to TRBD1 (6 bases). CDR1 is MNHEY, CDR2 SVGAGI, per germline. Trimming stripped 5 bases from V and 2 bases from J, with 13 bases between. This CDR3 spans 15 amino acids.

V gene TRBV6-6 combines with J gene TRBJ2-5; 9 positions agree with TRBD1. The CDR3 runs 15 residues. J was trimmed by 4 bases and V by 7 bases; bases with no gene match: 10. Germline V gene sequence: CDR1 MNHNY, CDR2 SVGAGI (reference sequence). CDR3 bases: TGTGCCAGCAAAAACCGGGACAGGGAGGGAGAGACCCAGTACTTC. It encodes CASKNRDREGETQYF.

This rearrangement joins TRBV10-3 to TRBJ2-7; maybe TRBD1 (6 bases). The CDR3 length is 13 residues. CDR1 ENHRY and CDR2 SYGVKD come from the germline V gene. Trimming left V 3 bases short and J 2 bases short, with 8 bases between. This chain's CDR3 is CAISEGTTYEQYF. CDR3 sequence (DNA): TGTGCCATCAGTGAAGGGACAACCTACGAGCAGTACTTC.

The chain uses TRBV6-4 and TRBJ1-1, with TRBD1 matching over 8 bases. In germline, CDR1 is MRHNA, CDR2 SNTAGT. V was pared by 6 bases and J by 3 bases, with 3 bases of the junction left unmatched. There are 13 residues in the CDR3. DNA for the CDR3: TGTGCCAGCAGCACAGGGGGGGACACTGAAGCTTTCTTT. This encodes CASSTGGDTEAFF.

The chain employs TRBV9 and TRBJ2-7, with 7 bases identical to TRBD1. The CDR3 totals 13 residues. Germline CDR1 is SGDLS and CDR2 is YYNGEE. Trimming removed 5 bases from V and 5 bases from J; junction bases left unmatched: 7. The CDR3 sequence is CASSTGTANEQYF. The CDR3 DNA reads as TGTGCCAGCAGTACCGGGACAGCAAACGAGCAGTACTTC.

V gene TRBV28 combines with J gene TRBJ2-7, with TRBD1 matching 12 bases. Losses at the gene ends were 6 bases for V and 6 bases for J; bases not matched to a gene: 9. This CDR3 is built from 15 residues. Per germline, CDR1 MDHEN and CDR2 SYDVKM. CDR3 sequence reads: CASSLEGQGAIEQYF. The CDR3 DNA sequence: TGTGCCAGCAGCTTGGAGGGACAGGGGGCGATCGAGCAGTACTTC.

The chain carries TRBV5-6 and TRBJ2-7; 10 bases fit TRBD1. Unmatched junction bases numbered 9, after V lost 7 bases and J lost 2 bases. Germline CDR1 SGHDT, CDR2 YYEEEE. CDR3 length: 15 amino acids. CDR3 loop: CASHSEGTGAYEQYF. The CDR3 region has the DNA TGTGCCAGCCATAGTGAAGGGACAGGGGCCTACGAGCAGTACTTC.

This chain's CDR3 is CASRRGANYGYTF. CDR3 nucleotide sequence: TGTGCCAGTAGGCGGGGCGCCAACTATGGCTACACCTTC. The chain employs TRBV19 and TRBJ1-2; perhaps TRBD1 as D (5 bases). V lost 6 bases and J 2 bases, leaving 10 bases between the germline ends. This CDR3 is 13 amino acids long. Per the germline V gene, CDR1 is LNHDA and CDR2 is SQIVND (reference sequence).